The clone carrying this T cell receptor beta chain has a count of ten or more. Its specificity is not known. Diagnoses were made from clinical symptoms, serum measures (thyroxine and TRAb), thyroid ultrasound and orbital computed tomography. TCR beta CDR3 region amplification was performed from RNA transcripts. HTBI primers were employed in a first-round RT-PCR of the TCR CDR3. Using its own MiXCR run on the multiplex PCR reads, TCRdb lists one record per CDR3 protein. This sample yields 540,000 or so distinct CDR3 sequences, of which under 60% are seen a single time; about 20% belongs to the top ten. V was clipped by 1 base and J by 2 bases, with 12 bases between them. CDR1 is MNHEY and CDR2 is SMNVEV in the germline V gene (reference sequence). This CDR3 is built from 16 residues. This sample stems from a study of T cells in Graves' hyperthyroidism and ophthalmopathy. Study-level points and caveats: Most thyroid clonotypes expanded above 0.001 appeared in blood too.

J is TRBJ1-5 and V is TRBV27; a possible D gene is TRBD1 (5 bases). The source of this sequence is an adult woman with Graves' disease, either hyperthyroidism or ophthalmopathy (not recorded which). Source material: peripheral blood or thyroid tissue (not recorded which). CDR3 sequence reads: CASSLLGVRGNQPQHF. The CDR3 region has the DNA TGTGCCAGCAGTTTATTGGGGGTAAGAGGCAATCAGCCCCAGCATTTT.